A selection of T cell receptor beta chains follows, all from one sample in a study of shared clonotypes between healthy human individuals. The repertoire was sequenced with immunoSEQ multiplex PCR; TCRdb's copy has only in-frame clones and lacks some. Of more than 1.2 million clones listed, less than 99% are singletons. The sequencing input was naive CD4+ T cells sorted from blood. All receptors derive from a man aged 25-45 years in good health. CDR3s include the opening cysteine and the closing phenylalanine or tryptophan. The D gene is left open where the match is weak. For some rows the clone size is stated as once, few or many, or as a class when expanded; others skip it.

d_gene	v_gene	abundance	j_gene	CDR3nt	CDR3aa
-	TRBV5-1	-	TRBJ2-7	TGCGCCAGCAGCTTGGGGACTCCTTCTCACTCCTACGAGCAGTACTTC	CASSLGTPSHSYEQYF
-	TRBV19	-	TRBJ2-7	TGTGCCACCAGCGTCTGGGGGCAGGGGAGAGGGTCCTACGAGCAGTACTTC	CATSVWGQGRGSYEQYF
TRBD2	TRBV6-5	-	TRBJ2-5	TGTGCCAGCAGGGCTAGCGGGAGGGAGGAGACCCAGTACTTC	CASRASGREETQYF
-	TRBV5-6	-	TRBJ2-1	TGTGCCAGCGGAAACCCTTACAATGAGCAGTTCTTC	CASGNPYNEQFF
TRBD2	TRBV5-4	-	TRBJ2-2	TGTGCCAGCAGCTTCTTAGCGGGGACCACGGGCACCGGGGAGCTGTTTTTT	CASSFLAGTTGTGELFF
-	TRBV28	-	TRBJ1-2	TGTGCCAGCAGTCTCCGTCCTGAGGGAGGCTACACCTTC	CASSLRPEGGYTF
-	TRBV10-1	-	TRBJ1-1	TGCGCCAGCAGGGATGCCACCTTCGATGTGAACACTGAAGCTTTCTTT	CASRDATFDVNTEAFF
-	TRBV13	-	TRBJ2-1	TGTGCCAGCAGCTTAGCGTGGCGGGCCGCCTACAATGAGCAGTTCTTC	CASSLAWRAAYNEQFF
TRBD1	TRBV10-3	-	TRBJ1-1	TGTGCCATCTCGACAGGGAGTAGCATGGCCACTGAAGCTTTCTTT	CAISTGSSMATEAFF
-	TRBV9	-	TRBJ2-5	TGTGCCAGCAGCGTAGTCGAAAGTGGGGAGGCGGGGGAGACCCAGTACTTC	CASSVVESGEAGETQYF
TRBD1	TRBV27	-	TRBJ2-5	TGTGCCAGCAGTTTCGGCCAACAGGGGGTATCCGGGACCCAGTACTTC	CASSFGQQGVSGTQYF
-	TRBV4-2	once	TRBJ2-5	TGTGCCAGCAGCCGGGGACCACAAGAGACCCAGTACTTC	CASSRGPQETQYF
TRBD1	TRBV7-9	-	TRBJ2-2	TGTGCCAGCAGCACCGACAGGGCCGGGGAGCTGTTTTTT	CASSTDRAGELFF
-	TRBV4-3	-	TRBJ1-4	TGCGCCAGCAGCCAAAACTACGGGACAAATGAAAAACTGTTTTTT	CASSQNYGTNEKLFF
TRBD2	TRBV15	-	TRBJ2-3	TGTGCCACCAGCAACGGTGGGCTAGCGGAGACACTTAGCACAGATACGCAGTATTTT	CATSNGGLAETLSTDTQYF
-	TRBV29-1	-	TRBJ2-3	TGCAGCGCCATGCCCGATAGCACAGATACGCAGTATTTT	CSAMPDSTDTQYF
-	TRBV18	-	TRBJ1-2	TGTGCCAGCACATGGGACTCTGGAGCTAACTATGGCTACACCTTC	CASTWDSGANYGYTF
TRBD2	TRBV2	-	TRBJ2-1	TGTGCCAGCAGTTCCCTAGCGGGAGGCTCCAACTCCTACAATGAGCAGTTCTTC	CASSSLAGGSNSYNEQFF
-	TRBV10-3	once	TRBJ2-3	TGTGCCATCAGTGAGTTAAGGACTCACACAGATACGCAGTATTTT	CAISELRTHTDTQYF
-	TRBV20-1	-	TRBJ2-5	TGCAGTGCTAGAGTCTCGGGGACCCAGTACTTC	CSARVSGTQYF
TRBD2	TRBV10-2	-	TRBJ2-7	TGCGCCAGCAGCCCCAGCGGGAGAAACCCCTACGAGCAGTACTTC	CASSPSGRNPYEQYF
-	TRBV27	-	TRBJ1-5	TGTGCCAGCAGTGGAGGAGGGGGGTCGCATCAGCCCCAGCATTTT	CASSGGGGSHQPQHF
TRBD1	TRBV28	-	TRBJ1-2	TGTGCCAGCAGCTACAACTCAGGGGGTGGCTACACCTTC	CASSYNSGGGYTF
-	TRBV18	-	TRBJ1-1	TGTGCCAGCTCACCAAACAACCCGAACACTGAAGCTTTCTTT	CASSPNNPNTEAFF
TRBD2	TRBV9	once	TRBJ2-5	TGTGCCAGCAGCGGAAGGGAGGGAATGGGAGAGACCCAGTACTTC	CASSGREGMGETQYF
TRBD1	TRBV6-4	-	TRBJ2-3	TGTGCCAGCAGTCCTGACAGGGTGCAGTCCACAGATACGCAGTATTTT	CASSPDRVQSTDTQYF
TRBD2	TRBV27	-	TRBJ2-2	TGTGCCAGCAGTTTTCAGCGGGAGGGCGGGGAGCTGTTTTTT	CASSFQREGGELFF
-	TRBV18	-	TRBJ1-1	TGTGCCAGCTCAGCCCGGACAGCCAACACTGAAGCTTTCTTT	CASSARTANTEAFF
-	TRBV27	once	TRBJ1-1	TGTGCCAGCAGTTTATCCGGCAGGGGTACTGAAGCTTTCTTT	CASSLSGRGTEAFF
TRBD2	TRBV29-1	once	TRBJ2-7	TGCAGCGTGCTAAGGACTAGCGGGACCTACGAGCAGTACTTC	CSVLRTSGTYEQYF
-	TRBV28	-	TRBJ1-1	TGTGCCAGCAGGGACGGAAACACTGAAGCTTTCTTT	CASRDGNTEAFF
-	TRBV2	-	TRBJ2-2	TGTGCCAGCTCTAACCCGGGACCGCCTTGGGCCGGGGAGCTGTTTTTT	CASSNPGPPWAGELFF
-	TRBV28	-	TRBJ1-4	TGTGCCAGCAGTTTTGCGTTCGGTTCCGACGAAAAACTGTTTTTT	CASSFAFGSDEKLFF
TRBD2	TRBV19	-	TRBJ2-7	TGTGCCAGTAGTATTCAATGGACTAGCGGATCCTACGAGCAGTACTTC	CASSIQWTSGSYEQYF
-	TRBV2	-	TRBJ2-3	TGTGCCAGCAGTACGGGATTCCGCACAGATACGCAGTATTTT	CASSTGFRTDTQYF
-	TRBV5-1	-	TRBJ2-1	TGCGCCAGCATACGGGGAGGTACCAGCTCCTACAATGAGCAGTTCTTC	CASIRGGTSSYNEQFF
TRBD1	TRBV5-1	-	TRBJ1-3	TGCGCCAGCAGCACGGGAGTTGGGACAGCAGGAAACACCATATATTTT	CASSTGVGTAGNTIYF
TRBD2	TRBV5-4	-	TRBJ2-5	TGTGCCAGCAGCCGCAATGGGAGGGCCCAAGAGACCCAGTACTTC	CASSRNGRAQETQYF
-	TRBV9	-	TRBJ1-1	TGTGCCAGCAGCGTAGGAGCGGAGATGAACACTGAAGCTTTCTTT	CASSVGAEMNTEAFF
-	TRBV25-1	-	TRBJ2-5	TGTGCCAGCAGTGCGGACCTAACCAAAGAGACCCAGTACTTC	CASSADLTKETQYF
-	TRBV30	once	TRBJ1-5	TGTGCCTGGAGTGGAGGGAGCAGTCAGCCCCAGCATTTT	CAWSGGSSQPQHF
TRBD1	TRBV4-1	-	TRBJ2-1	TGCGCCAGCAGCCAAGCGGGACAGTATAACAATGAGCAGTTCTTC	CASSQAGQYNNEQFF
-	TRBV27	-	TRBJ2-5	TGTGCCAGCAGTGCCGTAGGGTACCAAGAGACCCAGTACTTC	CASSAVGYQETQYF
-	TRBV29-1	-	TRBJ2-1	TGCAGCGTTGAAGTAGGGGGGTACAATGAGCAGTTCTTC	CSVEVGGYNEQFF
TRBD1	TRBV11-3	-	TRBJ2-7	TGTGCCAGCAGCCCCCGGGACAGGGCCTACGAGCAGTACTTC	CASSPRDRAYEQYF
TRBD2	TRBV29-1	-	TRBJ2-1	TGCAGCGTTAGGCGCGGGAGCTCCTACAATGAGCAGTTCTTC	CSVRRGSSYNEQFF